These 28 T cell receptor beta chains were all obtained from the same sample, sequenced in a study of Graves' ophthalmopathy and Graves' hyperthyroidism. CDR3 regions of TCR beta were amplified from RNA transcripts. An initial RT-PCR round employing HTBI primers preceded a second-round multiplex PCR. TCRdb reanalysed the multiplex PCR reads using MiXCR and keeps one entry per CDR3 protein. Here the sample spans some 390,000 distinct CDR3 sequences, approximately 20% being singletons. What was sequenced was peripheral blood. The receptors originated from a young woman with Graves' ophthalmopathy.

The rearrangement joins TRBV5-1 to TRBJ2-5; 8 nucleotides match TRBD2. Trimming cost V 4 bases and J 2 bases; bases outside gene matches: 10. The CDR3 runs 16 residues. Germline loops: CDR1 SGHRS, CDR2 YFSETQ. CDR3 sequence: CASSPDSGRFQETQYF. The CDR3 DNA is TGCGCCAGCAGCCCGGACAGCGGGAGATTTCAAGAGACCCAGTACTTC.

The sample holds many counts of this clonotype. The V gene is TRBV20-1, the J gene TRBJ1-5; no definite D call. Trimming removed 2 bases at V and 5 bases at J, with 10 bases between. CDR3 size: 13 residues. Germline V lookup: CDR1 DFQATT, CDR2 SNEGSKA (reference sequence). This chain's CDR3 is CSARSKGYQPQHF. The CDR3 DNA reads TGCAGTGCTAGATCAAAAGGTTATCAGCCCCAGCATTTT.

This clonotype was detected many times. The CDR3 spells CASSETGRAFSQPQHF. CDR3 coding DNA: TGCGCCAGCAGCGAGACAGGGAGGGCTTTTAGTCAGCCCCAGCATTTT. The rearrangement links TRBV4-1 to TRBJ1-5; 7 nucleotides align to TRBD1. CDR3 length: 16 residues. Looked up from germline, CDR1 is MGHRA and CDR2 is YSYEKL. The V gene end was trimmed by 5 bases and the J gene end by 6 bases; junction bases not matched to a gene: 13.

Many counts were recorded for this clonotype. The genes are TRBV6-2 or TRBV6-3 and TRBJ2-2; 9 positions agree with TRBD2. In germline, CDR1 is MNHEY, CDR2 SVGEGT. CDR3 length equals 18 residues. The J segment lost 2 bases and the V segment lost 0 bases, leaving 7 bases of the junction unmatched. The CDR3 reads CASSYSIGTSRNTGELFF. DNA for the CDR3: TGTGCCAGCAGTTACTCGATTGGGACTAGCAGAAACACCGGGGAGCTGTTTTTT.

This clonotype has a count of ten or more. The chain combines TRBV20-1 with TRBJ1-5; D gene ambiguous. Per the germline V gene, CDR1 is DFQATT and CDR2 is SNEGSKA (reference sequence). This CDR3 is built from 15 residues. V was trimmed by 1 base and J by 4 bases, leaving 14 bases between them. The CDR3 loop is CSARVTADVNQPQHF. CDR3 DNA sequence: TGCAGTGCTAGAGTAACAGCGGATGTTAATCAGCCCCAGCATTTT.

Ten or more counts support this clonotype. This chain links TRBV11-2 with TRBJ1-3; D may be TRBD1 (6 bases). This CDR3 region has 18 residues. Germline lookup yields CDR1 SGHAT and CDR2 FQNNGV. Trimming took off 5 bases at V and 0 bases at J, with 20 bases between the two ends. The CDR3 here is CASSKTTIGGGSGNTIYF. CDR3 nucleotides: TGTGCCAGCAGCAAAACAACCATAGGGGGGGGCTCTGGAAACACCATATATTTT.

The sample holds many counts of this clonotype. The chain has TRBV20-1 and TRBJ2-7; 7 bases line up with TRBD2. The V and J ends lost 6 bases and 2 bases, in that order; junction bases with no gene match: 7. The CDR3 consists of 13 residues. Germline V gene lookup returns CDR1 DFQATT and CDR2 SNEGSKA (reference sequence). CDR3 loop: CSALMGGAYEQYF. Here the CDR3 DNA reads TGCAGTGCCCTTATGGGGGGGGCCTACGAGCAGTACTTC.

This clonotype was seen many times. The chain is built from TRBV4-3 and TRBJ1-1; tentatively, D is TRBD1 (5 bases). CDR3 length: 20 amino acids. CDR1 LGHNA and CDR2 YSLEER come from the germline V gene. Trimming shortened V by 2 bases and J by 5 bases, and 30 bases separated the two germline ends. DNA of the CDR3: TGCGCCAGCAGCCAAAAACCCCAAGGGGCAGGCGTTGGGGCTGGGACTGAAGCTTTCTTT. Translated, it gives CASSQKPQGAGVGAGTEAFF.

This clonotype was counted ten times or more. The chain carries TRBV30 and TRBJ2-5, with TRBD1 as a possible D gene (5 bases). Germline assignment: CDR1 GTSNPN and CDR2 SVGIG (reference sequence). Deletions cut 1 base from V and 5 bases from J, with 17 bases between. This CDR3 region has 15 residues. CDR3 residues: CAWSEQALIEETQYF. CDR3 DNA sequence: TGTGCCTGGAGTGAACAGGCCTTGATCGAGGAGACCCAGTACTTC.

This clonotype was recorded many times. The rearrangement uses TRBV7-2 and TRBJ2-5; 10 bases match TRBD1. Per germline, CDR1 SGHTA and CDR2 FQGNSA. The CDR3 loop spans 15 amino acids. Trimming removed 3 bases from V and 5 bases from J; junction bases left unmatched: 6. CDR3 DNA sequence: TGTGCCAGCAGCTTCGACAGGGGGCGGTTGGAGACCCAGTACTTC. Translated: CASSFDRGRLETQYF.

This clonotype was counted ten times or more. This chain uses TRBV19 with TRBJ1-5; no reliable D call. The CDR3 consists of 14 residues. The germline V gene has CDR1 LNHDA and CDR2 SQIVND (reference sequence). Trimming stripped 3 bases from V and 3 bases from J, with 9 bases between. As DNA, the CDR3 is TGTGCCAGTAGTATCTGGGTTCCCAATCAGCCCCAGCATTTT. Amino acids: CASSIWVPNQPQHF. Full variable domain (remainder filled in from reference TRBV19 and TRBJ1-5): DGGITQSPKYLFRKEGQNVTLSCEQNLNHDAMYWYRQDPGQGLRLIYYSQIVNDFQKGDIAEGYSVSREKKESFPLTVTSAQKNPTAFYLCASSIWVPNQPQHFGDGTRLSIL.

The chain combines TRBV6-1 with TRBJ1-1; D not resolved. CDR1 is MNHNS, CDR2 SASEGT, per germline. V was pared by 6 bases and J by 4 bases, with 12 bases between. This CDR3 spans 13 amino acids. This chain's CDR3 is CASRPRVVTEAFF. DNA for the CDR3: TGTGCCAGCAGACCTAGGGTCGTCACTGAAGCTTTCTTT.

This clonotype was counted at least ten times. The rearrangement uses TRBV7-6 and TRBJ2-6; 11 bases are a match to TRBD1. The CDR3 loop spans 19 amino acids. The germline CDR1 and CDR2 sequences are SGHVS and FNYEAQ. V lost 4 bases and J lost 0; bases outside the gene matches: 8. CDR3 sequence (DNA): TGTGCCAGCAGCTATAGGACAGGGGGCCCCCTCTCTGGGGCCAACGTCCTGACTTTC. It encodes CASSYRTGGPLSGANVLTF.

This clonotype was observed at least ten times. The gene calls are TRBV30 and TRBJ1-1, with D perhaps TRBD1 (6 bases). The CDR3 sequence is 15 residues long. V lost 2 bases, J lost 2 bases, and 15 bases lay in between. Germline assignment: CDR1 GTSNPN and CDR2 SVGIG (reference sequence). In DNA form, the CDR3 reads TGTGCCTGGAGTAAGGAAGGGGGAGTAAACACTGAAGCTTTCTTT. Translating it yields CAWSKEGGVNTEAFF.

The table lists this clonotype with many counts. V usage is TRBV30 and J usage is TRBJ2-7; no reliable D call. Trimming stripped 4 bases from V and 3 bases from J, with 10 bases between. From germline, CDR1 is GTSNPN and CDR2 SVGIG (reference sequence). The CDR3 contains 12 residues. This CDR3 is CAWTRSGYEQYF. CDR3 coding DNA: TGTGCCTGGACCCGCTCGGGCTACGAGCAGTACTTC.

This clonotype was recorded many times. The V gene is TRBV28, the J gene TRBJ1-1; tentative D call: TRBD1 (5 bases). CDR1 and CDR2 (germline): MDHEN, SYDVKM. V was pared by 7 bases and J by 5 bases, with 11 bases between. The CDR3 is 12 amino acids. CDR3 region: CASTPGYTEAFF. The CDR3 DNA reads TGTGCCAGCACCCCAGGGTATACTGAAGCTTTCTTT. The whole variable domain, filled in from reference TRBV28 and TRBJ1-1, reads DVKVTQSSRYLVKRTGEKVFLECVQDMDHENMFWYRQDPGLGLRLIYFSYDVKMKEKGDIPEGYSVSREKKERFSLILESASTNQTSMYLCASTPGYTEAFFGQGTRLTVV.

CDR3 sequence: CASTSGAGNTIYF. CDR3 in DNA: TGTGCCAGCACCTCAGGGGCGGGAAACACCATATATTTT. The chain couples TRBV6-1 to TRBJ1-3; possible D gene TRBD1, 6 bases. Germline-derived CDR1 and CDR2 are MNHNS and SASEGT. V was pared by 7 bases and J by 4 bases, with 11 bases between. This CDR3 has 13 amino acids.

In its sample, this clonotype was seen many times. The CDR3 sequence: CASSRESTGDGNQPQHF. CDR3 in DNA: TGTGCCAGCAGCCGGGAATCGACAGGGGACGGCAATCAGCCCCAGCATTTT. This chain connects TRBV4-2 to TRBJ1-5, with TRBD1 matching over 8 bases. Germline V gives CDR1 LGHNA, CDR2 YNFKEQ. The CDR3 runs 17 residues. The trim removed 4 bases at V and 2 bases at J, leaving 10 bases unmatched.

This clonotype was seen at least ten times. V usage is TRBV20-1 and J usage is TRBJ2-7; weak D call: TRBD1 (6 bases). CDR1 and CDR2 (germline): DFQATT, SNEGSKA (reference sequence). The V and J ends lost 2 bases and 3 bases respectively, with 11 bases between them. The CDR3 contains 13 residues. CDR3 sequence (DNA): TGCAGTGCTAGACGGCCAGGGGACTACGAGCAGTACTTC. Amino acid sequence: CSARRPGDYEQYF.

Many counts were recorded for this clonotype. The chain joins TRBV28 to TRBJ2-7, with D possibly matching TRBD1 (5 bases). Germline V lookup: CDR1 MDHEN, CDR2 SYDVKM. The V gene lost 7 bases and the J gene lost 0 bases, with 16 bases spanning the gap. The CDR3 is made up of 15 amino acids. CDR3 nucleotide sequence: TGTGCCAGCACCTCTGGGGCCTTCAGCTCCTACGAGCAGTACTTC. It is translated as CASTSGAFSSYEQYF.

This clonotype was recorded at least ten times. The genes are TRBV9 and TRBJ1-5; D gene unclear. The CDR3 has 16 amino acids. V was clipped by 4 bases and J by 1 base, with 15 bases between them. CDR1 is SGDLS and CDR2 is YYNGEE in the germline V gene. This chain's CDR3 is CASSRTRRQSNQPQHF. The CDR3 region has the DNA TGTGCCAGCAGCAGGACTAGACGGCAAAGCAATCAGCCCCAGCATTTT.

This clonotype appeared many times. The chain employs TRBV6-1 and TRBJ2-7; D gene ambiguous. Per the germline V gene, CDR1 is MNHNS and CDR2 is SASEGT. The CDR3 sequence is 13 residues long. Trimming took 4 bases from V and 1 from J, leaving 8 bases between them. CDR3 DNA: TGTGCCAGCAGTGGTGAGAAATCCTACGAGCAGTACTTC. Translating gives CASSGEKSYEQYF.

This clonotype was detected ten times or more. The J gene is TRBJ1-1, the V gene TRBV6-1, with D maybe TRBD1 (5 bases). The CDR3 covers 13 residues. Trimming took 4 bases from V and 4 from J, leaving 10 bases between them. Germline CDR1 and CDR2: MNHNS and SASEGT. For the CDR3, the DNA is TGTGCCAGCAGTGCAGGGAAGGGCACTGAAGCTTTCTTT. This encodes CASSAGKGTEAFF.

This clonotype appeared many times. The rearrangement uses TRBV10-3 and TRBJ1-5; 9 bases are shared with TRBD1. This CDR3 spans 19 amino acids. Germline loops: CDR1 ENHRY, CDR2 SYGVKD. The V gene end was trimmed by 3 bases and the J gene end by 1 base; junction bases not matched to a gene: 13. CDR3 sequence reads: CAISDGIGTGSVSNQPQHF. CDR3 DNA sequence: TGTGCCATCAGTGATGGGATAGGGACAGGGAGTGTGAGCAATCAGCCCCAGCATTTT.

There are a few counts of this clonotype. This sequence joins TRBV5-4 and TRBJ1-2, with no clear D. The CDR3 consists of 17 residues. The V and J ends lost 1 base and 0 bases respectively, with 16 bases between them. CDR1 is SGHNT and CDR2 is YYREEE in the germline V gene (reference sequence). The CDR3 loop is CASSLRMGIESNYGYTF. Written as DNA, the CDR3 is TGTGCCAGCAGCTTGCGTATGGGAATAGAGTCTAACTATGGCTACACCTTC.

The V and J genes are TRBV12-3 or TRBV12-4 and TRBJ1-2, with 8 bases that match TRBD1. Trimming at V came to 5 bases and at J to 0 bases, leaving 11 bases not matched to a gene. This CDR3 is 17 amino acids long. Written as DNA, the CDR3 is TGTGCCAGCAGTCCCGGTGCAGGGGGCCCCACTAACTATGGCTACACCTTC. Translated: CASSPGAGGPTNYGYTF.

This clonotype occurred many times. The chain carries TRBV27 and TRBJ1-1; D is unresolved. Trimming left V 7 bases short and J 3 bases short, with 15 bases between. Germline assignment: CDR1 MNHEY and CDR2 SMNVEV (reference sequence). The CDR3 covers 14 residues. CDR3 DNA: TGTGCCAGCAACCGCGGAGGTGGGTACACTGAAGCTTTCTTT. Its protein is CASNRGGGYTEAFF.

This clonotype has ten or more counts. The CDR3, as DNA: TGTGCCAGCAGACGGACAGGGGCCTACAATCAGCCCCAGCATTTT. Amino acids: CASRRTGAYNQPQHF. The chain has TRBV2 and TRBJ1-5, with 9 bases matching TRBD1. V lost 6 bases, J lost 3 bases, and 6 bases stayed unmatched. The CDR3 covers 15 residues. CDR1 SNHLY and CDR2 FYNNEI come from the germline V gene.